Listed below are T cell receptor beta chains from one sample, sequenced in a study of T cell clusters in autoimmune cytopenias. Each CDR3 protein gets one entry in TCRdb, which reprocessed the multiplex PCR reads and gives no DNA. Its listing shows approximately 11,000 distinct CDR3 sequences. The same sample was also studied in work on T cell repertoires in aging, cancer and after chemotherapy.

Sequenced input: peripheral blood. The receptors here all came from a human donor in good health. CDR3s include the opening cysteine and the closing phenylalanine or tryptophan. Some rows have no size entry. The others give once, few or many, or a class for an expanded clone.

CDR3 | size | J | V
CASRAGLAGVQTQYF | - | TRBJ2-5 | TRBV6-2/TRBV6-3
CASSPTKGQSPQKSPQPQHF | - | TRBJ1-5 | TRBV6-6
CASSAEVSNQPQHF | - | TRBJ1-5 | TRBV6-5
CASSRDAGSGANVLTF | medium-sized | TRBJ2-6 | TRBV5-4
CASSWNRGRLLETQYF | - | TRBJ2-5 | TRBV7-9
CASNSGLAGGVETQYF | - | TRBJ2-5 | TRBV6-2/TRBV6-3
CASSPGQPNSPLHF | - | TRBJ1-6 | TRBV5-1
CASTGDDTGELFF | medium-sized | TRBJ2-2 | TRBV6-2/TRBV6-3
CASSGPGRNNYGYTF | - | TRBJ1-2 | TRBV6-2/TRBV6-3
CASSYGDRATGELFF | - | TRBJ2-2 | TRBV6-2/TRBV6-3
CASSFSTATNEKLFF | - | TRBJ1-4 | TRBV5-1
CSAPRLAGGQDEQFF | - | TRBJ2-1 | TRBV20-1
CASSLRTSGSPEQFF | - | TRBJ2-1 | TRBV28
CASSYSGRFTDTQYF | - | TRBJ2-3 | TRBV6-2/TRBV6-3
CATSRFAGRDTQYF | medium-sized | TRBJ2-3 | TRBV15
CASSEKASGSNEQFF | medium-sized | TRBJ2-1 | TRBV6-1
CAIAGWDTEAFF | - | TRBJ1-1 | TRBV10-3
CASSGFSASYEQYF | - | TRBJ2-7 | TRBV19
CASSYQRGLGYGYTF | - | TRBJ1-2 | TRBV6-5
CASSMGDRGPETQYF | - | TRBJ2-5 | TRBV19
CASSSQGGPYEQYF | - | TRBJ2-7 | TRBV6-5
CASSPRTVGNTIYF | - | TRBJ1-3 | TRBV6-5
CASSQDRQVSWQPQHF | - | TRBJ1-5 | TRBV4-2
CASTNDRGRIQYF | - | TRBJ2-4 | TRBV6-6
CASSRNKMNTEAFF | - | TRBJ1-1 | TRBV18
CASSFFGDRQETQYF | - | TRBJ2-5 | TRBV7-9
CASSLGWGAYNEQFF | - | TRBJ2-1 | TRBV5-6
CSASSGTGGESSPLHF | - | TRBJ1-6 | TRBV20-1
CASSLAGSSYNEQFF | - | TRBJ2-1 | TRBV6-6
CASSSRTGAYEQFF | - | TRBJ2-1 | TRBV27
CASSPYGGNSNYGYTF | - | TRBJ1-2 | TRBV19
CASSLASGLHNEQFF | - | TRBJ2-1 | TRBV5-4
CASSLRPLGLAGRNEQFF | - | TRBJ2-1 | TRBV7-2
CASSRSGGRNTIYF | - | TRBJ1-3 | TRBV6-2/TRBV6-3
CSVSQGLANTEAFF | medium-sized | TRBJ1-1 | TRBV29-1
CATSDSGAGDTQYF | - | TRBJ2-3 | TRBV6-2/TRBV6-3
CASSYSRAGLNTEAFF | - | TRBJ1-1 | TRBV6-5
CASSIANFYGYTF | - | TRBJ1-2 | TRBV19
CASSWDSTGNTIYF | - | TRBJ1-3 | TRBV5-5
CASSLGSGRQYGYTF | - | TRBJ1-2 | TRBV7-2
CASSILAGGLNEQFF | - | TRBJ2-1 | TRBV19